These 5 T cell receptor beta chains originate from one sample sequenced in a study of cytomegalovirus exposure and HLA in healthy donors. Use of 60 Vbeta and 13 Jbeta primers characterized the PCR. Produced via immunoSEQ multiplex PCR; TCRdb's table is partial and in-frame only. The table lists 200,000 to 250,000 clones, approximately 85% of them singletons, with 0.2% to 0.3% in the top ten. Sequencing used PBMCs. These receptor sequences come from a girl aged 2 to 9 in good health and CMV-seronegative.

J is TRBJ2-7 and V is TRBV5-1; 7 positions agree with TRBD1. The CDR3 loop spans 12 amino acids. Germline trimming cut 5 bases from V and 5 bases from J; bases unmatched to any gene: 4. Germline V gene lookup returns CDR1 SGHRS and CDR2 YFSETQ. The CDR3 region is CASRQGRDEQYF. CDR3 coding DNA: TGCGCCAGCAGACAGGGGCGCGACGAGCAGTACTTC.

The rearrangement joins TRBV6-6 to TRBJ2-7; D gene unclear. The CDR3 loop spans 13 amino acids. Germline V gives CDR1 MNHNY, CDR2 SVGAGI (reference sequence). The V end lost 0 bases, the J end lost 2 bases, and 5 bases lay between the germline ends. CDR3 protein: CASSYSLAYEQYF. CDR3 DNA: TGTGCCAGCAGTTACTCGCTAGCCTACGAGCAGTACTTC.

The chain employs TRBV7-6 and TRBJ2-1; 10 bases match TRBD2. Germline CDR1 reads SGHVS; CDR2 reads FNYEAQ. The ends lost 4 bases at V and 4 bases at J; junction bases unmatched: 7. The CDR3 length is 16 residues. CDR3 residues: CASSSKLAGLYNEQFF. CDR3 DNA sequence: TGTGCCAGCAGCTCAAAACTAGCGGGGCTGTACAATGAGCAGTTCTTC.

This chain connects TRBV5-1 to TRBJ1-3; the D is unclear. The germline V and J ends were trimmed by 3 bases and 0 bases, with 10 bases remaining between them. Germline V gene data show CDR1 as SGHRS and CDR2 as YFSETQ. This CDR3 spans 15 amino acids. The CDR3 reads CASSSGQISGNTIYF. The CDR3 DNA reads as TGCGCCAGCAGCTCTGGGCAGATCTCTGGAAACACCATATATTTT.

The chain employs TRBV5-6 and TRBJ2-3; perhaps TRBD2 as D (5 bases). Deletions cut 4 bases from V and 8 bases from J, with 23 bases between. This CDR3 has 16 residues. CDR1 is SGHDT and CDR2 is YYEEEE in the germline V gene. The CDR3 region is CASSPGDWARRGTQYF. The CDR3 DNA sequence: TGTGCCAGCAGCCCCGGGGATTGGGCGAGGAGAGGTACGCAGTATTTT.